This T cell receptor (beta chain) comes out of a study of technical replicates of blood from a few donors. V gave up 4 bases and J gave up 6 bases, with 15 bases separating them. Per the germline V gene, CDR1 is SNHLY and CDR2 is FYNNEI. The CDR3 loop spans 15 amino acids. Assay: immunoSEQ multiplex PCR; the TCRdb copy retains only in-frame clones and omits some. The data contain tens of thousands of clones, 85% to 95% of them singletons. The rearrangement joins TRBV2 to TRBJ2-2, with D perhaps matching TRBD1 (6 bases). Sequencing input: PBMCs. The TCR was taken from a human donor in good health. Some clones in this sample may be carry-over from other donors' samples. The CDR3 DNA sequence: TGTGCCAGCAGTGGAGAAAACAGGGATTCCGGGGAGCTGTTTTTT. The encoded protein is CASSGENRDSGELFF.